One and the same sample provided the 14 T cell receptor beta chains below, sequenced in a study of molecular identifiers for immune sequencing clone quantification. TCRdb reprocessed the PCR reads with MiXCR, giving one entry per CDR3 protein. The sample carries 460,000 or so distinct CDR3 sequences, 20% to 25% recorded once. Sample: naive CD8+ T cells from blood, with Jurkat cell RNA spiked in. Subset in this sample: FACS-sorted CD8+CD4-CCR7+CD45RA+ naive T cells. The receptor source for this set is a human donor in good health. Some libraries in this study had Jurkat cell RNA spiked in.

The CDR3 sequence is CASSEGGFRREGYTF. DNA for the CDR3: TGTGCCAGCAGTGAAGGGGGCTTTCGGAGGGAGGGCTACACCTTC. The rearrangement uses TRBV2 and TRBJ1-2; D perhaps matches TRBD1 (5 bases). The CDR3 consists of 15 residues. Germline V gives CDR1 SNHLY, CDR2 FYNNEI. V lost 1 base to trimming and J lost 8 bases, with 17 bases between them.

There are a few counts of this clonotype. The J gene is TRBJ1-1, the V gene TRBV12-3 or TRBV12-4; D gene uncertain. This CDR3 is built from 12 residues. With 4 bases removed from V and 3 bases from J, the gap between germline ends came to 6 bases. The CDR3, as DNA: TGTGCCAGCAGTTACCTGTACACTGAAGCTTTCTTT. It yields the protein CASSYLYTEAFF.

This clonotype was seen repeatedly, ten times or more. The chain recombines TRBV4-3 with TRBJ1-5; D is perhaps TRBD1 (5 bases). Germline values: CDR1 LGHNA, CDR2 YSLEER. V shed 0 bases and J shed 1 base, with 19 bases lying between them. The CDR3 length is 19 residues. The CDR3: CASSQDFYGFGGSNQPQHF. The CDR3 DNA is TGCGCCAGCAGCCAAGATTTTTATGGGTTTGGGGGAAGCAATCAGCCCCAGCATTTT.

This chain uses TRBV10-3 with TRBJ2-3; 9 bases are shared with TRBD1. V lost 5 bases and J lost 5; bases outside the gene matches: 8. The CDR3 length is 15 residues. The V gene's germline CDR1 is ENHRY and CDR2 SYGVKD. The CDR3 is CAISNRQGEGDTQYF. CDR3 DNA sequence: TGTGCCATCAGTAATCGACAGGGGGAGGGAGATACGCAGTATTTT.

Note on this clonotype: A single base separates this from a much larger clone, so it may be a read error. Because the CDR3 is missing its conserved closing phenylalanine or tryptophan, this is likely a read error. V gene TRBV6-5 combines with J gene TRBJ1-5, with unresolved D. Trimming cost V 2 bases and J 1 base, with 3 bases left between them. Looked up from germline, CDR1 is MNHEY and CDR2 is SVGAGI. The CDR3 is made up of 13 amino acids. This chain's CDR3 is CASSYRSNQPQHS. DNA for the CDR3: TGTGCCAGCAGTTACCGCAGCAATCAGCCCCAGCATTCT.

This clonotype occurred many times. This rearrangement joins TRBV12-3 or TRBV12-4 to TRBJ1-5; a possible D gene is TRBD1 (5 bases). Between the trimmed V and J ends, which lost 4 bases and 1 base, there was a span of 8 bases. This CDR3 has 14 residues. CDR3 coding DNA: TGTGCCAGCAGTTGGAGGGGAAGCAATCAGCCCCAGCATTTT. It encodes CASSWRGSNQPQHF.

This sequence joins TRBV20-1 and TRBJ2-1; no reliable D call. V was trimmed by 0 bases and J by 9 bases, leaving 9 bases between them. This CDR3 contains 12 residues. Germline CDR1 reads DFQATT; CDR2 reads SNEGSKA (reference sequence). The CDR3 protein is CSARDVMVEQFF. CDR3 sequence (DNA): TGCAGTGCTAGAGATGTGATGGTTGAGCAGTTCTTC.

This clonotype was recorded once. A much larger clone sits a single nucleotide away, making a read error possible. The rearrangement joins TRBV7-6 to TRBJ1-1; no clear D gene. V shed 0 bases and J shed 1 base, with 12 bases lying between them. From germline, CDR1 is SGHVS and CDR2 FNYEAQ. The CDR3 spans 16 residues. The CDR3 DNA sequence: TGTGCCAGCAGCTTAGCAGGGATTTGGAGGAACACTGAAGCTTTCTTT. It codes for CASSLAGIWRNTEAFF.

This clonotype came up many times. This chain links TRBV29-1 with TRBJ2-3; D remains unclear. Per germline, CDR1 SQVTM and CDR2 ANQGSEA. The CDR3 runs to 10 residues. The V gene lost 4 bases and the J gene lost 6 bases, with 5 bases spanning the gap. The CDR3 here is CSVVYDTQYF. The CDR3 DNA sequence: TGCAGCGTTGTATATGATACGCAGTATTTT.

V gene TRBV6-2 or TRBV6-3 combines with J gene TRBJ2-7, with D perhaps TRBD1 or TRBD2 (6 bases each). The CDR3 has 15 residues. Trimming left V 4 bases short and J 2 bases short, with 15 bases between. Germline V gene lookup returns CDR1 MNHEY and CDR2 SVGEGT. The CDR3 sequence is CASSFRGSGTYEQYF. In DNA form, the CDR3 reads TGTGCCAGCAGTTTCAGGGGTAGCGGCACCTACGAGCAGTACTTC.

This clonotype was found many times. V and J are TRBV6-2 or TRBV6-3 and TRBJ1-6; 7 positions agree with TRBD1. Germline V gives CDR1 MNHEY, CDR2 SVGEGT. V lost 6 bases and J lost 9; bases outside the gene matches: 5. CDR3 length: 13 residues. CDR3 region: CASSNRGGSPLHF. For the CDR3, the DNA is TGTGCCAGCAGCAACAGGGGAGGTTCACCCCTCCACTTT.

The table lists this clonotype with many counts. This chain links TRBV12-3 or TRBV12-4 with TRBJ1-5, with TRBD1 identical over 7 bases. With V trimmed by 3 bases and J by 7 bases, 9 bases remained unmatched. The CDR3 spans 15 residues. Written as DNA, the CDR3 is TGTGCCAGCAGTTTCTCCGGACAGGCCGGACAGCCCCAGCATTTT. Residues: CASSFSGQAGQPQHF.

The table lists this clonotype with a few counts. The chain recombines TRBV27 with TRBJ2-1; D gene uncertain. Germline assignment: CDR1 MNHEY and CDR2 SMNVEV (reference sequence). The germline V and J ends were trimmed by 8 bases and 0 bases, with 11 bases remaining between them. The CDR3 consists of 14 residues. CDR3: CASWTLSSYNEQFF. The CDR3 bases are TGTGCCAGCTGGACCCTAAGCTCCTACAATGAGCAGTTCTTC.

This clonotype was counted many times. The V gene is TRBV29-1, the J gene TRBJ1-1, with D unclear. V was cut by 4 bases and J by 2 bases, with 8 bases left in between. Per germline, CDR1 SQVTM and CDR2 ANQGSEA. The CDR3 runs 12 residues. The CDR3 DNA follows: TGCAGCGTTGTCGGTAGTAACACTGAAGCTTTCTTT. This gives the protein CSVVGSNTEAFF.